The next 5 T cell receptor beta chains were all read from a single sample in a study of cytomegalovirus exposure and HLA in healthy donors. PCR involved 60 Vbeta and 13 Jbeta primers. Measured with immunoSEQ multiplex PCR; TCRdb has only the in-frame clones, and not every one. This table has some 140,000 clones, approximately 80% appearing once. Sequenced material: PBMCs. These receptor sequences come from a man aged 30 to 45 in good health and CMV-seronegative.

The gene calls are TRBV9 and TRBJ1-2; D might be TRBD1 (6 bases). Germline V gene data show CDR1 as SGDLS and CDR2 as YYNGEE. Deletions cut 5 bases from V and 8 bases from J, with 13 bases between. This CDR3 is 12 amino acids long. CDR3 sequence: CASRTTGWGYTF. The CDR3 DNA sequence: TGTGCCAGCAGGACCACAGGGTGGGGCTACACCTTC.

The genes are TRBV9 and TRBJ2-1; 11 bases agree with TRBD2. In germline, CDR1 is SGDLS, CDR2 YYNGEE. The CDR3 has 18 amino acids. With 5 bases clipped from V and 4 bases from J, the junction kept 14 bases outside the gene matches. CDR3 in amino acids: CASRAGGLAVEGYNEQFF. The DNA for the CDR3 is TGTGCCAGCAGGGCGGGGGGACTAGCGGTGGAGGGGTACAATGAGCAGTTCTTC.

The J gene is TRBJ2-2, the V gene TRBV10-1; TRBD2 matches at 8 bases. The CDR3 is 14 residues long. The V segment lost 6 bases and the J segment 6 bases; nucleotides outside the gene matches: 6. In germline, CDR1 is WNHNN, CDR2 SYGVQD (reference sequence). CDR3 DNA: TGCGCCAGCAGACCAGCGGGAGTTCCCGGGGAGCTGTTTTTT. Its translation is CASRPAGVPGELFF.

This chain connects TRBV7-9 to TRBJ1-4; D uncertain. With 4 bases removed from V and 4 bases from J, the gap between germline ends came to 16 bases. The germline V gene encodes CDR1 SEHNR and CDR2 FQNEAQ (reference sequence). CDR3 length: 16 amino acids. CDR3 in DNA: TGTGCCAGCAGCTCACCCCCCAGTGTTCGTAATGAAAAACTGTTTTTT. As protein: CASSSPPSVRNEKLFF. Together with reference TRBV7-9 and TRBJ1-4, the CDR3 gives the full variable domain: DTGVSQNPRHKITKRGQNVTFRCDPISEHNRLYWYRQTLGQGPEFLTYFQNEAQLEKSRLLSDRFSAERPKGSFSTLEIQRTEQGDSAMYLCASSSPPSVRNEKLFFGSGTQLSVL.

J is TRBJ1-2 and V is TRBV5-4, with 7 bases fitting TRBD1. The CDR3 length is 14 residues. Trimming removed 1 base from V and 4 bases from J; junction bases left unmatched: 4. Germline lookup yields CDR1 SGHNT and CDR2 YYREEE (reference sequence). The CDR3 coding sequence is TGTGCCAGCAGCTTGACAGGGGTTCGCTATGGCTACACCTTC. This sequence encodes CASSLTGVRYGYTF.